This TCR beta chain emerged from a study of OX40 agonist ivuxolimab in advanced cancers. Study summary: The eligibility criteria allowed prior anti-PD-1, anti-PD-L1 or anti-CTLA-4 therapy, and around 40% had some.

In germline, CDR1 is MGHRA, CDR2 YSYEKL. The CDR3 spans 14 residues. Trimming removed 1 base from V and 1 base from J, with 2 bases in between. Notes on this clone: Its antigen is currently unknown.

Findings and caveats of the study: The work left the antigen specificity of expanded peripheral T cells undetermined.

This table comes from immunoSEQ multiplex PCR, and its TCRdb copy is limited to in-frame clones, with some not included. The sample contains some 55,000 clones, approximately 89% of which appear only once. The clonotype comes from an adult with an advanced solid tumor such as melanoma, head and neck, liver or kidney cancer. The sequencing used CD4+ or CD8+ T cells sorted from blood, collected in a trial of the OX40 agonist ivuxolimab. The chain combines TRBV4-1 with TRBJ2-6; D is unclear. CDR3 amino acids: CASSQVSGANVLTF. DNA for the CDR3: TGCGCCAGCAGCCAAGTTTCTGGGGCCAACGTCCTGACTTTC.